This T cell receptor beta chain came from a study of blood T cell repertoires in COVID-19. In the original workflow: Reference gene primer amplification yielded estimated nucleated cell counts. Using immunoSEQ multiplex PCR, the repertoire was profiled, and TCRdb retains in-frame clones only, with some absent. The V and J calls and the clone size are those of that table, but D and trimming were determined from the DNA. The sample records 70,000 to 95,000 clones, approximately 93% being singletons. V dropped 3 bases and J dropped 0 bases, with 6 bases sitting between them. The V gene's germline CDR1 is SEHNR and CDR2 FQNEAQ (reference sequence). The CDR3 loop spans 14 amino acids.

The clonotype was recovered from a man aged 50 or older with COVID-19, enrolled during active disease. The V and J genes are TRBV7-9 and TRBJ2-1; a possible D gene is TRBD2 (6 bases). Sequenced input: peripheral blood. CDR3 protein: CASSLTSSYNEQFF. The CDR3 nucleotides are TGTGCCAGCAGCTTGACTAGCTCCTACAATGAGCAGTTCTTC.